This T cell receptor (beta chain) was identified during a study of immune characterization of retroperitoneal liposarcoma. The CDR3 spans 15 residues. This clonotype is termed medium-sized. TCRdb used MiXCR to reprocess the PCR reads, holding one entry per CDR3 protein. The profile shows around 12,000 distinct CDR3 sequences, roughly 47% of them singletons. This receptor was taken from a female donor with retroperitoneal liposarcoma. The sample comprised tumor tissue. The chain recombines TRBV12-3 or TRBV12-4 with TRBJ2-5; 8 nucleotides match TRBD1. The J call may be incorrect, as the DNA end agrees better with TRBJ2-7. The CDR3 loop reads CASSLSQGARDEQYF. The DNA of the CDR3 is TGTGCCAGCAGTTTAAGCCAGGGGGCGCGAGACGAGCAGTACTTC.